Below are 18 T cell receptor beta chains sequenced from a single sample in a study of shared clonotypes between healthy human individuals. Some clones are missing from TCRdb's copy, which holds only in-frame ones; the method was immunoSEQ multiplex PCR. The sample contains 1.6 million or so clones, approximately 98.5% of which appear only once. The material sequenced was naive CD4+ T cells sorted from blood. This sample's subset: CD45RA+ positively selected. All receptors derive from a man aged 25-40 years in good health.

Points on this clone: Its ends do not fully match the called genes, so a read error is possible. The same CDR3 arises from other DNA sequences in this sample as well. The chain couples TRBV2 to TRBJ2-7, with unresolved D. The germline V gene encodes CDR1 SNHLY and CDR2 FYNNEI. CDR3 length: 12 residues. CDR3 amino acids: CASREDNYEQYF. The CDR3 coding sequence is TGTGCCAGCAGAGAAGACAACTACGAGCAGTACTTC.

The CDR3 sequence: CATRDRSYEQYF. CDR3 DNA sequence: TGTGCCACCCGGGACAGGTCATACGAGCAGTACTTC. The chain combines TRBV28 with TRBJ2-7, with 8 bases lining up with TRBD1. There are 12 residues in the CDR3. CDR1 is MDHEN, CDR2 SYDVKM, per germline. Trimming took 10 bases from V and 4 from J; bases not matched to a gene: 6.

The chain uses TRBV12-1 and TRBJ2-5; the table's D call of TRBD1 was not tested on the DNA. TRBV12-1 represents a pseudogene. The CDR3 loop spans 17 amino acids. CDR3 residues: CASSLGKNRGGQETQYF. The CDR3 DNA sequence: TGTGCCAGCAGCTTGGGCAAAAACAGGGGGGGCCAAGAGACCCAGTACTTC.

The chain combines TRBV28 with TRBJ1-2; D ambiguous. The germline V gene has CDR1 MDHEN and CDR2 SYDVKM. Trimming removed 8 bases at V and 2 bases at J, with 9 bases between. The CDR3 spans 12 residues. CDR3 nucleotides: TGTGCCAGCGGTGGGGTAAACTATGGCTACACCTTC. It translates to CASGGVNYGYTF.

This chain uses TRBV25-1 with TRBJ2-7, with a tentative D call TRBD2 (5 bases). Trimming shortened V by 1 base and J by 3 bases, and 7 bases separated the two germline ends. Germline V gene sequence: CDR1 MGHDK, CDR2 SYGVNS. The CDR3 sequence is 13 residues long. The CDR3 reads CASSESGIYEQYF. Written as DNA, the CDR3 is TGTGCCAGCAGTGAATCGGGGATCTACGAGCAGTACTTC.

J is TRBJ2-6 and V is TRBV27, with D unclear. CDR1 and CDR2 (germline): MNHEY, SMNVEV (reference sequence). The CDR3 totals 17 residues. Trimming took 3 bases from V and 0 from J, leaving 12 bases between them. The CDR3 here is CASSFGRRSSGANVLTF. The CDR3 DNA sequence: TGTGCCAGCAGTTTTGGCAGGCGGAGCTCTGGGGCCAACGTCCTGACTTTC.

This chain uses TRBV28 with TRBJ2-1, with D perhaps matching TRBD1 (6 bases). Trimming cost V 6 bases and J 6 bases, with 18 bases left between them. CDR1 and CDR2 (germline): MDHEN, SYDVKM. The CDR3 totals 15 residues. DNA of the CDR3: TGTGCCAGCAGACGACCTTCAGGGGCCGGCAATGAGCAGTTCTTC. As protein: CASRRPSGAGNEQFF.

This clone was recorded a few times. The V and J genes are TRBV5-4 and TRBJ2-7; D is possibly TRBD1 (5 bases). Trimming stripped 0 bases from V and 9 bases from J, with 16 bases between. The CDR3 totals 14 residues. CDR1 and CDR2 (germline): SGHNT, YYREEE (reference sequence). The CDR3 loop is CASSLDGPGSAQYF. The CDR3 DNA reads TGTGCCAGCAGCTTGGACGGGCCAGGGTCTGCGCAGTACTTC.

This clone was found once. This chain connects TRBV19 to TRBJ2-2; no clear D. The germline V and J ends were trimmed by 2 bases and 8 bases, with 12 bases remaining between them. Germline V gives CDR1 LNHDA, CDR2 SQIVND (reference sequence). The CDR3 sequence is 14 residues long. Here the CDR3 DNA reads TGTGCCAGTAGTATATCGCCCAGCCCGGGGGAGCTGTTTTTT. Amino acid sequence: CASSISPSPGELFF.

This chain connects TRBV6-6 to TRBJ2-7, with TRBD2 matching 11 bases. Germline CDR1 reads MNHNY; CDR2 reads SVGAGI (reference sequence). Trimming removed 6 bases from V and 3 bases from J; junction bases left unmatched: 4. The CDR3 runs to 14 residues. The DNA of the CDR3 is TGTGCCAGCAGATCGCTAGCGGGAGGCTACGAGCAGTACTTC. This gives the protein CASRSLAGGYEQYF.

The rearrangement uses TRBV7-8 and TRBJ2-4; the D gene is possibly TRBD2 (6 bases). Germline V gene data show CDR1 as SGHVS and CDR2 as FQNEAQ. With 5 bases removed from V and 5 bases from J, the gap between germline ends came to 7 bases. This CDR3 contains 12 residues. CDR3 residues: CASSPGENIQYF. CDR3 sequence (DNA): TGTGCCAGCAGCCCGGGAGAAAACATTCAGTACTTC.

The chain recombines TRBV19 with TRBJ2-6; D is possibly TRBD1 or TRBD2 (6 bases each). The V and J ends lost 10 bases and 1 base respectively, with 11 bases between them. Germline CDR1 and CDR2: LNHDA and SQIVND (reference sequence). The CDR3 covers 14 residues. CDR3 amino acids: CATRGTSGANVLTF. CDR3 sequence (DNA): TGTGCCACTAGGGGGACTTCTGGGGCCAACGTCCTGACTTTC.

V and J are TRBV5-6 and TRBJ1-4; no definite D call. Trimming shortened V by 0 bases and J by 5 bases, and 8 bases separated the two germline ends. Germline assignment: CDR1 SGHDT and CDR2 YYEEEE. CDR3 length: 14 residues. The CDR3 region is CASSLEARNEKLFF. In nucleotides, the CDR3 is TGTGCCAGCAGCTTGGAAGCCCGGAATGAAAAACTGTTTTTT.

The rearrangement uses TRBV11-3 and TRBJ2-1, with D possibly TRBD1 on 6 matching bases. Germline lookup yields CDR1 SGHNT and CDR2 YENEEA. V was shortened by 3 bases and J by 0 bases, with 15 bases between the two germline ends. The CDR3 has 17 amino acids. CDR3 region: CASSFQTGWSSYNEQFF. CDR3 nucleotide sequence: TGTGCCAGCAGCTTTCAGACAGGTTGGAGCTCCTACAATGAGCAGTTCTTC.

V gene TRBV25-1 combines with J gene TRBJ2-7, with unresolved D. The V gene's germline CDR1 is MGHDK and CDR2 SYGVNS. Trimming removed 2 bases at V and 2 bases at J, with 10 bases between. This CDR3 contains 14 residues. The CDR3 bases are TGTGCCAGCAGTGAAGCCCTAAGGCCCTACGAGCAGTACTTC. It specifies CASSEALRPYEQYF.

This chain uses TRBV28 with TRBJ2-7; no firm D call. Between the trimmed V and J ends, which lost 6 bases and 3 bases, there was a span of 12 bases. CDR3 length: 13 residues. The germline CDR1 and CDR2 sequences are MDHEN and SYDVKM. This CDR3 reads CASRDSWGYEQYF. In DNA form, the CDR3 reads TGTGCCAGCAGAGATTCTTGGGGCTACGAGCAGTACTTC.

The V gene is TRBV15, the J gene TRBJ2-3; 8 bases map to TRBD1. With V trimmed by 5 bases and J by 3 bases, 16 bases remained unmatched. The germline CDR1 and CDR2 sequences are LNHNV and YYDKDF (reference sequence). The CDR3 is 18 amino acids. The CDR3 coding sequence is TGTGCCACCAGCGGACGGCGTTCCTCAGGGGGCGTTACAGATACGCAGTATTTT. The encoded protein is CATSGRRSSGGVTDTQYF.

Concerning this clone itself: Additional DNA sequences in this sample encode the identical CDR3. The genes are TRBV5-4 and TRBJ2-7; D call uncertain. CDR1 is SGHNT, CDR2 YYREEE, per germline (reference sequence). This CDR3 spans 15 amino acids. The V end lost 0 bases, the J end lost 0 bases, and 10 bases lay between the germline ends. The CDR3 sequence: CASSLGGLSSYEQYF. The CDR3 DNA reads TGTGCCAGCAGCTTGGGAGGTCTGAGCTCCTACGAGCAGTACTTC.